This T cell receptor beta chain was sequenced for a study of beta chain features in type 1 diabetes. Whole-study context: Examination of sorted cells across all samples involved approximately 100,000,000 cells. General observations from the study: TCRB CDR3 length was moderately but significantly reduced in all four CD4+ subsets of Type 1 diabetes patients.

As to this clone: Its antigen is still unknown.

Germline lookup yields CDR1 SGHVS and CDR2 FNYEAQ. This CDR3 contains 15 residues. Trimming stripped 4 bases from V and 4 bases from J, with 17 bases between. Every bit of the isolated RNA underwent reverse transcription, so sequencing read expressed TCRB transcripts. Clones were sequenced by immunoSEQ multiplex PCR, and TCRdb holds only the in-frame ones, with some missing. The sample lists 45,000 to 60,000 clones; about three fifths were seen once. Sequenced material: stem cell memory CD4+ T cells from blood. The V gene is TRBV7-6, the J gene TRBJ2-7; D is uncertain. This clonotype originated in a woman younger than 45 with type 1 diabetes. The chain's CDR3 is CASSSIRSRGYEQYF. The CDR3 DNA reads as TGTGCCAGCAGCTCAATAAGGAGTCGAGGATACGAGCAGTACTTC.